This T cell receptor (beta chain) came from a study of spatial heterogeneity in lung cancer. Study at large: Alpha-chain sequences were detected in numbers that were consistently lower than beta-chain sequences.

The CDR3 contains 13 residues. Deletions cut 6 bases from V and 6 bases from J, with 11 bases between. Germline V CDR1 and CDR2: MNHEY, SVGAGI. This clonotype has more than one count but fewer than ten. As yet, its antigen is unknown. A unique molecular identifier was carried by every single TCR cDNA molecule. TCRdb re-derived calls from the 5' RACE reads in MiXCR, one entry per CDR3 protein. The data contain 40,000 to 45,000 distinct CDR3 sequences, roughly an eighth of them seen just once; the ten biggest clones take up 55% to 65%. Study outcomes and limitations: Detection of ubiquitous tumor TCRs in blood was higher at resection than follow-up.

Specified time point: sample taken at primary tumor resection. Whole RNA obtained from tumor, nontumor lung or frozen PBMC underwent sequencing without sorting. A total of around 76 untreated early-stage non-small cell lung cancer patients served as donors. The receptor comes from a male donor with early-stage non-small cell lung cancer. V gene TRBV6-5 combines with J gene TRBJ2-2; D uncertain. The specimen comprised PBMCs, sampled at surgery. This chain's CDR3 is CASRTYLSGELFF. CDR3 DNA: TGTGCCAGCAGGACTTATCTGTCCGGGGAGCTGTTTTTT.